These T cell receptor beta chains were read from a single sample in a study of regulatory T cells in long-lasting Graves disease. TCRdb passed the multiplex PCR reads through MiXCR, listing each CDR3 protein once. The sample records about 500,000 distinct CDR3 sequences, more than 10% being singletons. These sequences were also reported in another study, on T cells in Graves' hyperthyroidism and ophthalmopathy.

The sample consisted of peripheral blood mononuclear cells (PBMCs), taken at new diagnosis, from a patient treated with antithyroid drugs. The receptors derive from a woman aged 30 to 39 with Graves disease. Both conserved end residues are part of each CDR3. The D gene is left open where the match is weak. Rows may omit the clone size; those that give it use once, few, many or a size class.

CDR3nt: TGTGCCACCAGCAGAGAACAGGCCCTTATAAGTGACTATGGCTACACCTTC
CDR3aa: CATSREQALISDYGYTF
abundance: many
len: 17
v_gene: TRBV15
d_gene: -
j_gene: TRBJ1-2

CDR3nt: TGTGCCAGCAGTTATCACCCGCGGGACGGCTACACCTTC
CDR3aa: CASSYHPRDGYTF
abundance: -
len: 13
v_gene: TRBV6-5
d_gene: -
j_gene: TRBJ1-2

CDR3nt: TGTGCCAGCAGCTCAGGAGAAACCGGGGGCCTCGGGGAGACCCAGTACTTC
CDR3aa: CASSSGETGGLGETQYF
abundance: many
len: 17
v_gene: TRBV7-2
d_gene: -
j_gene: TRBJ2-5

CDR3nt: TGTGCCATCAGTGGGACTGCCCGCGCCGGGGGGCTGTCTTTT
CDR3aa: CAISGTARAGGLSF
abundance: -
len: 14
v_gene: TRBV10-3
d_gene: -
j_gene: TRBJ2-2

CDR3nt: TGTGCCAGTACCCCCAAGCGCCGCTTAGGAAACACCATATATTTT
CDR3aa: CASTPKRRLGNTIYF
abundance: -
len: 15
v_gene: TRBV7-9
d_gene: -
j_gene: TRBJ1-3

CDR3nt: TGTGCCAGCAGCCCTGGCGGGGGCGTATATTCACCCCTCCACTTT
CDR3aa: CASSPGGGVYSPLHF
abundance: many
len: 15
v_gene: TRBV28
d_gene: -
j_gene: TRBJ1-6

CDR3nt: TGTGCCAGTAGGTCCGGGACAGGGGCTTTCCTCCCTGAAGCTTTCTTT
CDR3aa: CASRSGTGAFLPEAFF
abundance: few
len: 16
v_gene: TRBV19
d_gene: TRBD1
j_gene: TRBJ1-1

CDR3nt: TGTGCCAGCAGTGAGCCCCTGGATGAGCAGTACTTC
CDR3aa: CASSEPLDEQYF
abundance: few
len: 12
v_gene: TRBV6-1
d_gene: -
j_gene: TRBJ2-7

CDR3nt: TGTGCCAGCAGTTTAGACGTGACCCAGCTAGCCAAAAACATTCAGTACTTC
CDR3aa: CASSLDVTQLAKNIQYF
abundance: many
len: 17
v_gene: TRBV12-3/TRBV12-4
d_gene: -
j_gene: TRBJ2-4

CDR3nt: TGTGCCAGCAGTCCGATTGGGGAGGGGAACACTGAAGCTTTCTTT
CDR3aa: CASSPIGEGNTEAFF
abundance: many
len: 15
v_gene: TRBV27
d_gene: -
j_gene: TRBJ1-1

CDR3nt: TGTGCCAGCAGTTACATCGGGACGGGAGCCTACGAGCAGTACTTC
CDR3aa: CASSYIGTGAYEQYF
abundance: many
len: 15
v_gene: TRBV6-5
d_gene: -
j_gene: TRBJ2-7

CDR3nt: TGTGCCAGCAGTGAGTCGAGGGGGCCGGTCGACTATGGCTACACCTTC
CDR3aa: CASSESRGPVDYGYTF
abundance: many
len: 16
v_gene: TRBV2
d_gene: TRBD1
j_gene: TRBJ1-2

CDR3nt: TGTGCCAGCAGGGAAATTGGGGGTGGAGAGACCCAGTACTTC
CDR3aa: CASREIGGGETQYF
abundance: many
len: 14
v_gene: TRBV13
d_gene: -
j_gene: TRBJ2-5

CDR3nt: TGTGCCAGCAGCTTAGAACCCCGGACAGGGAACTATGGCTACACCTTC
CDR3aa: CASSLEPRTGNYGYTF
abundance: many
len: 16
v_gene: TRBV7-2
d_gene: TRBD1
j_gene: TRBJ1-2

CDR3nt: TGTGCCAGCAGCTTGTTCGGCGGGGGGCTGTTTTTT
CDR3aa: CASSLFGGGLFF
abundance: -
len: 12
v_gene: TRBV11-2
d_gene: TRBD2
j_gene: TRBJ2-2

CDR3nt: TGTGCCAGCAGCCAAGGGGGGGGGAGGGCCATCGATGAGCAGTTCTTC
CDR3aa: CASSQGGGRAIDEQFF
abundance: many
len: 16
v_gene: TRBV3-1
d_gene: TRBD2
j_gene: TRBJ2-1

CDR3nt: TGTGCCAGCAGCGTAGGGGGACAGCCCTATGGCTACACCTTC
CDR3aa: CASSVGGQPYGYTF
abundance: many
len: 14
v_gene: TRBV9
d_gene: TRBD1
j_gene: TRBJ1-2

CDR3nt: TGTGCCAGCACGCTAGCGGGAGCCGGTGAGACCCAGTACTTC
CDR3aa: CASTLAGAGETQYF
abundance: -
len: 14
v_gene: TRBV12-3/TRBV12-4
d_gene: TRBD2
j_gene: TRBJ2-5

CDR3nt: TGTGCCAGCAGCGTGACTAGCGGACCGGCCAGTGAGCAGTTCTTC
CDR3aa: CASSVTSGPASEQFF
abundance: few
len: 15
v_gene: TRBV7-3
d_gene: TRBD2
j_gene: TRBJ2-1

CDR3nt: TGCAGTGCTAGAAGTGACAGGAAAGAGACCCAGTACTTC
CDR3aa: CSARSDRKETQYF
abundance: many
len: 13
v_gene: TRBV20-1
d_gene: -
j_gene: TRBJ2-5

CDR3nt: TGTGCCAGTAGCCGATCCGGGACAGGGTCCTACGAGCAGTACTTC
CDR3aa: CASSRSGTGSYEQYF
abundance: -
len: 15
v_gene: TRBV19
d_gene: TRBD1
j_gene: TRBJ2-7

CDR3nt: TGTGCCAGCAGCCTGATAGCGGGAGGGCCCAGGAATGAGCAGTTCTTC
CDR3aa: CASSLIAGGPRNEQFF
abundance: few
len: 16
v_gene: TRBV4-2
d_gene: TRBD2
j_gene: TRBJ2-1

CDR3nt: TGTGCCAGCTCACCACGGGACAGGGGTGGCTACACCTTC
CDR3aa: CASSPRDRGGYTF
abundance: many
len: 13
v_gene: TRBV18
d_gene: TRBD1
j_gene: TRBJ1-2

CDR3nt: TGTGCCATCAGTGATCAGGGGGGAACAGATACGCAGTATTTT
CDR3aa: CAISDQGGTDTQYF
abundance: many
len: 14
v_gene: TRBV10-3
d_gene: -
j_gene: TRBJ2-3

CDR3nt: TGTGCCAGCAACAGTTACAATGAGCAGTTCTTC
CDR3aa: CASNSYNEQFF
abundance: many
len: 11
v_gene: TRBV27
d_gene: -
j_gene: TRBJ2-1

CDR3nt: TGTGCCTGGAGTACCATCGCAGGGGGGATCCAGCCCCAGCATTTT
CDR3aa: CAWSTIAGGIQPQHF
abundance: many
len: 15
v_gene: TRBV30
d_gene: TRBD1
j_gene: TRBJ1-5

CDR3nt: TGCAGCGCCCGGAGAGCCGTCCAAGAGACCCAGTACTTC
CDR3aa: CSARRAVQETQYF
abundance: few
len: 13
v_gene: TRBV29-1
d_gene: -
j_gene: TRBJ2-5

CDR3nt: TGCAGTGCTAGAGACCCAGGGGCCTATGGAAACACCATATATTTT
CDR3aa: CSARDPGAYGNTIYF
abundance: few
len: 15
v_gene: TRBV20-1
d_gene: -
j_gene: TRBJ1-3

CDR3nt: TGTGCCAGCAGCCGAAAATACAATTCAGGGGATCTGGGTGTTTTCTTT
CDR3aa: CASSRKYNSGDLGVFF
abundance: -
len: 16
v_gene: TRBV5-5
d_gene: -
j_gene: TRBJ1-1

CDR3nt: TGTGCCAGCAGCCCGCAGGTGACTAGCGGGAGGAATGAGCAGTTCTTC
CDR3aa: CASSPQVTSGRNEQFF
abundance: many
len: 16
v_gene: TRBV7-8
d_gene: TRBD2
j_gene: TRBJ2-1

CDR3nt: TGTGCCAGCTCACCCGGGAGACTTGGCTACACCTTC
CDR3aa: CASSPGRLGYTF
abundance: many
len: 12
v_gene: TRBV18
d_gene: -
j_gene: TRBJ1-2

CDR3nt: TGTACCAGCAGGGCCGGGACTAGCGTCTTCAATGAGCAGTTCTTC
CDR3aa: CTSRAGTSVFNEQFF
abundance: many
len: 15
v_gene: TRBV2
d_gene: TRBD2
j_gene: TRBJ2-1

CDR3nt: TGTGCCAGCAGGGGGGCGGGTGGGGAGGACTTAGGGGAGCAGTACTTC
CDR3aa: CASRGAGGEDLGEQYF
abundance: many
len: 16
v_gene: TRBV28
d_gene: -
j_gene: TRBJ2-7

CDR3nt: TGTGCCAGCACTCCGGGAGGGACCCCGTTCACTGAAGCTTTCTTT
CDR3aa: CASTPGGTPFTEAFF
abundance: many
len: 15
v_gene: TRBV6-1
d_gene: -
j_gene: TRBJ1-1

CDR3nt: TGTGCCAGCAGTTTTGTTTGGCGCCAAGAGACCCAGTACTTC
CDR3aa: CASSFVWRQETQYF
abundance: many
len: 14
v_gene: TRBV12-3/TRBV12-4
d_gene: -
j_gene: TRBJ2-5

CDR3nt: TGTGCCAGCAGTCCCACCGGGGGTTTTAAGGCTGAAGCTTTCTTT
CDR3aa: CASSPTGGFKAEAFF
abundance: many
len: 15
v_gene: TRBV28
d_gene: -
j_gene: TRBJ1-1

CDR3nt: TGTGCCAGCAACGAGGGAGGGGGGGCAGGGGGTGTCTACGAGCAGTACTTC
CDR3aa: CASNEGGGAGGVYEQYF
abundance: -
len: 17
v_gene: TRBV9
d_gene: -
j_gene: TRBJ2-7

CDR3nt: TGCAGTGGGACACAGGGATTGAACACTGAAGCTTTCTTT
CDR3aa: CSGTQGLNTEAFF
abundance: many
len: 13
v_gene: TRBV20-1
d_gene: -
j_gene: TRBJ1-1

CDR3nt: TGTGCCAGCAGCCAGTCGTCAGGGGGGAGCACCGGGGAGCTGTTTTTT
CDR3aa: CASSQSSGGSTGELFF
abundance: many
len: 16
v_gene: TRBV3-1
d_gene: -
j_gene: TRBJ2-2

CDR3nt: TGTGCCAGCAGCTTAGGAGGTCCCACCACAGATACGCAGTATTTT
CDR3aa: CASSLGGPTTDTQYF
abundance: -
len: 15
v_gene: TRBV7-2
d_gene: -
j_gene: TRBJ2-3

CDR3nt: TGTGCTAGTGGTTTGGTACCAGGGTCTGCTTTCTTT
CDR3aa: CASGLVPGSAFF
abundance: many
len: 12
v_gene: TRBV12-5
d_gene: -
j_gene: TRBJ1-1

CDR3nt: TGTGCCTGGAGTACGCAGGGGTTGGGGACCGGGGAGCTGTTTTTT
CDR3aa: CAWSTQGLGTGELFF
abundance: -
len: 15
v_gene: TRBV30
d_gene: -
j_gene: TRBJ2-2

CDR3nt: TGTGCCAGCAGTCAAACCCTGACAGGGAGGGGCTACACCTTC
CDR3aa: CASSQTLTGRGYTF
abundance: many
len: 14
v_gene: TRBV12-3/TRBV12-4
d_gene: TRBD1
j_gene: TRBJ1-2

CDR3nt: TGTGCCAGCAGCCGCGACAGGAACAATGAGCAGTTCTTC
CDR3aa: CASSRDRNNEQFF
abundance: many
len: 13
v_gene: TRBV11-2
d_gene: -
j_gene: TRBJ2-1

CDR3nt: TGTGCCAGCAGCGTAGAAGCTGGCGGGGAGCTGTTTTTT
CDR3aa: CASSVEAGGELFF
abundance: -
len: 13
v_gene: TRBV9
d_gene: -
j_gene: TRBJ2-2

CDR3nt: TGTGCCACCAGTGATCGGGACCAGAGCTATGGCTACACCTTC
CDR3aa: CATSDRDQSYGYTF
abundance: many
len: 14
v_gene: TRBV24-1
d_gene: -
j_gene: TRBJ1-2

CDR3nt: TGTGCCAGCAGCACACTAGCGGGAGGGACTCTTAACAATGAGCAGTTCTTC
CDR3aa: CASSTLAGGTLNNEQFF
abundance: -
len: 17
v_gene: TRBV7-9
d_gene: TRBD2
j_gene: TRBJ2-1

CDR3nt: TGTGCCAGCAGCCGTCCCCCCCACACCGGGGAGCTGTTTTTT
CDR3aa: CASSRPPHTGELFF
abundance: many
len: 14
v_gene: TRBV27
d_gene: -
j_gene: TRBJ2-2

CDR3nt: TGCGCCAGCAGTCTGGCCGGGGGTGAGCAGTTCTTC
CDR3aa: CASSLAGGEQFF
abundance: many
len: 12
v_gene: TRBV7-9
d_gene: -
j_gene: TRBJ2-1

CDR3nt: TGCAGTGCTAGTGGCTGGGGCTCCCCCTACGAGCAGTACTTC
CDR3aa: CSASGWGSPYEQYF
abundance: many
len: 14
v_gene: TRBV20-1
d_gene: -
j_gene: TRBJ2-7

CDR3nt: TGTGCCAGCAGTTTATCCCGCAGCCTAAGCTCCTACAATGAGCAGTTCTTC
CDR3aa: CASSLSRSLSSYNEQFF
abundance: few
len: 17
v_gene: TRBV27
d_gene: -
j_gene: TRBJ2-1

CDR3nt: TGTGCCAGGGGAGGGGAAAGAATTTCTAGCACAGATACGCAGTATTTT
CDR3aa: CARGGERISSTDTQYF
abundance: many
len: 16
v_gene: TRBV27
d_gene: TRBD2
j_gene: TRBJ2-3

CDR3nt: TGTGCCAGTGGACTAGCGGGAGGGTGGGCCGGGGAGCTGTTTTTT
CDR3aa: CASGLAGGWAGELFF
abundance: -
len: 15
v_gene: TRBV19
d_gene: TRBD2
j_gene: TRBJ2-2

CDR3nt: TGTGCCAGCAGGCGTCAAGGGGCGTTTGCCGGGGAGCTGTTTTTT
CDR3aa: CASRRQGAFAGELFF
abundance: many
len: 15
v_gene: TRBV11-3
d_gene: -
j_gene: TRBJ2-2

CDR3nt: TGTGCCAGCAGCTGGACAGGGGGCGGCGGGGAGCTGTTTTTT
CDR3aa: CASSWTGGGGELFF
abundance: many
len: 14
v_gene: TRBV12-3/TRBV12-4
d_gene: TRBD1
j_gene: TRBJ2-2